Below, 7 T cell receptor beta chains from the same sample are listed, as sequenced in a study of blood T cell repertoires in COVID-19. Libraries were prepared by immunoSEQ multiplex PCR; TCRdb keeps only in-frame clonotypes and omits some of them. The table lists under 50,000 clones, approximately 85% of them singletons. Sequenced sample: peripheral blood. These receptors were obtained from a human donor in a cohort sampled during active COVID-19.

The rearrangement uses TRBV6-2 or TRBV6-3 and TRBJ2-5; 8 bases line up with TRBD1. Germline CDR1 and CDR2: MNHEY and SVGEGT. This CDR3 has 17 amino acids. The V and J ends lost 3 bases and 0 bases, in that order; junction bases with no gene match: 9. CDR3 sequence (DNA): TGTGCCAGCAGTTATTCCCGACAGGGGAGTGACCAAGAGACCCAGTACTTC. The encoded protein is CASSYSRQGSDQETQYF.

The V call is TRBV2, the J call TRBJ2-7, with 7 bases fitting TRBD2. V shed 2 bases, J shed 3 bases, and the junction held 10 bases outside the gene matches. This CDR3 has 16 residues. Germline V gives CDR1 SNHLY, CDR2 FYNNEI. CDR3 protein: CASSETRPREGYEQYF. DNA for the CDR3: TGTGCCAGCAGTGAAACGAGACCGAGGGAGGGCTACGAGCAGTACTTC.

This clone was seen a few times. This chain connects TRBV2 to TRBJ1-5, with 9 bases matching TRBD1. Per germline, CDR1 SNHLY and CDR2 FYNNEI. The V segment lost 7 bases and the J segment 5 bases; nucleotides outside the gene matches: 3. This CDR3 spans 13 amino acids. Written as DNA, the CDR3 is TGTGCCAGCAACAGGGGGCCCTATCAGCCCCAGCATTTT. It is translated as CASNRGPYQPQHF.

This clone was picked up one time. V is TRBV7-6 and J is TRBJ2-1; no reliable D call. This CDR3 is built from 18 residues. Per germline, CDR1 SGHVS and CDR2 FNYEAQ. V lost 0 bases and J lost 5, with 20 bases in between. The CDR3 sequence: CASSLAAVLPSQNNEQFF. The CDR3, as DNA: TGTGCCAGCAGCTTAGCGGCGGTGCTGCCATCTCAGAACAATGAGCAGTTCTTC.

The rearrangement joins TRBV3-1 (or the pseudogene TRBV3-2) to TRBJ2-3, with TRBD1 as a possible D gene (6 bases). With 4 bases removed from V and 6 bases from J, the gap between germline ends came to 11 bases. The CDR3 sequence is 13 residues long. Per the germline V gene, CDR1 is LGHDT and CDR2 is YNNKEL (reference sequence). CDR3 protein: CASSLRTEDTQYF. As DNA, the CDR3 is TGTGCCAGCAGCCTCCGGACAGAGGATACGCAGTATTTT.

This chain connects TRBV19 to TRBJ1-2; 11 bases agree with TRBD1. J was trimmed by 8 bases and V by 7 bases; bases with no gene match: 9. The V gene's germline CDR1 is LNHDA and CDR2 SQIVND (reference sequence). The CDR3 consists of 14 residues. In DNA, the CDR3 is TGTGCCAGTAACATTGGACAGGGGGCAAGGGGCTACACCTTC. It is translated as CASNIGQGARGYTF.

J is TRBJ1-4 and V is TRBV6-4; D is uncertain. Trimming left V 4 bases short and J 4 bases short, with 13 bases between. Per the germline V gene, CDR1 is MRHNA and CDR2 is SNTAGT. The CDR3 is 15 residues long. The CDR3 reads CASSVDGSSNEKLFF. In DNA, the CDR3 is TGTGCCAGCAGTGTCGACGGGTCAAGTAATGAAAAACTGTTTTTT.